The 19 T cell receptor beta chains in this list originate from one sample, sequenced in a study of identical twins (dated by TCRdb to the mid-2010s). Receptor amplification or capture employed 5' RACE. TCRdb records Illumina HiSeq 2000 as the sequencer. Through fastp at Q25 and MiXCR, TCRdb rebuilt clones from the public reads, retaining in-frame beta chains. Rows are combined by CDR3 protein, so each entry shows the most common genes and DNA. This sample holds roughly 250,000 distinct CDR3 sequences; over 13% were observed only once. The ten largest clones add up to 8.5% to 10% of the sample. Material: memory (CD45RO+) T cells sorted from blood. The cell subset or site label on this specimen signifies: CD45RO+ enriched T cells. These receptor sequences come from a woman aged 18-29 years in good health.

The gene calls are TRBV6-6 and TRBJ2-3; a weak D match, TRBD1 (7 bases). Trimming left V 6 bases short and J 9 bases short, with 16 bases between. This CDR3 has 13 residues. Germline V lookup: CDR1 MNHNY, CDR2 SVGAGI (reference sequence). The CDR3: CASSRGEAITQYF. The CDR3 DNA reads TGTGCCAGCAGCAGGGGGGAGGCAATCACGCAGTATTTT.

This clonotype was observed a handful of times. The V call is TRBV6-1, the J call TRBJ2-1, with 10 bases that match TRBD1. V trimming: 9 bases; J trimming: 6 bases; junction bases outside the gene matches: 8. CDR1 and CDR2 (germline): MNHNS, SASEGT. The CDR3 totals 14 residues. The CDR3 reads CASNRGTGVNEQFF. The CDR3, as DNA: TGTGCCAGTAACAGAGGGACAGGGGTCAATGAGCAGTTCTTC.

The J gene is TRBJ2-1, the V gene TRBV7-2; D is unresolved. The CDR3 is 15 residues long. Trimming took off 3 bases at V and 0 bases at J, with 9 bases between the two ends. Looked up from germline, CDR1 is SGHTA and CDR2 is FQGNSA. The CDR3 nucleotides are TGTGCCAGCAGCTTCAGCACCAGCTCCTACAATGAGCAGTTCTTC. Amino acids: CASSFSTSSYNEQFF.

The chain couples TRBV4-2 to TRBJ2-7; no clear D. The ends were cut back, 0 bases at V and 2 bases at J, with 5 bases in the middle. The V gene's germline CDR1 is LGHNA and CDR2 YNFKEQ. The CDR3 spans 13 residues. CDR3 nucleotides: TGTGCCAGCAGCCAAGAACCCACCTACGAGCAGTACTTC. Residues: CASSQEPTYEQYF.

The CDR3 is CASSPLTYEQYF. CDR3 nucleotide sequence: TGTGCCAGCAGCCCATTGACATACGAGCAGTACTTC. The chain carries TRBV7-9 and TRBJ2-7; D not resolved. The CDR3 has 12 residues. V was cut by 5 bases and J by 4 bases, with 9 bases left in between. The germline V gene encodes CDR1 SEHNR and CDR2 FQNEAQ (reference sequence).

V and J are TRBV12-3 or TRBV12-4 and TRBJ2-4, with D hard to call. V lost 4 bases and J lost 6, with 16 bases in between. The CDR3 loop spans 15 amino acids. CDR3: CASSSSPQLINIQYF. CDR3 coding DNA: TGTGCCAGCAGTTCCTCCCCGCAACTCATAAACATTCAGTACTTC.

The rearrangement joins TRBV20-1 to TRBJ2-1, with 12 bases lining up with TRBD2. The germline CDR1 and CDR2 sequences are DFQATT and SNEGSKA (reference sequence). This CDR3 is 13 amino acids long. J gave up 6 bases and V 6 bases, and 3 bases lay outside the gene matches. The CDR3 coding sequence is TGCAGTGCCCGGACTAGCGGGATCAATGAGCAGTTCTTC. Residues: CSARTSGINEQFF.

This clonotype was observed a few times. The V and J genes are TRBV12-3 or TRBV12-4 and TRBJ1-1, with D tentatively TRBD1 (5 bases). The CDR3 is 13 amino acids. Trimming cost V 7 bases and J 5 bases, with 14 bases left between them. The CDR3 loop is CASIFYGGTEAFF. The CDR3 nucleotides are TGTGCCAGCATTTTCTACGGGGGAACTGAAGCTTTCTTT.

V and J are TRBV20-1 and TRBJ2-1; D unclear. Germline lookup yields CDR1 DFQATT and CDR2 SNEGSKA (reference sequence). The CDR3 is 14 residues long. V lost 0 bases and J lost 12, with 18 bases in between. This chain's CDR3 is CSARDGVGSLPQFF. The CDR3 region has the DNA TGCAGTGCTAGAGATGGGGTCGGCTCGTTACCGCAGTTCTTC.

CDR3 amino acids: CASSRTGQGAREQYF. The CDR3 DNA reads as TGTGCCAGCAGCCGAACCGGACAGGGGGCGCGTGAGCAGTACTTC. J is TRBJ2-7 and V is TRBV7-9; the match to TRBD1 covers 11 bases. V lost 5 bases to trimming and J lost 7 bases; unmatched junction nucleotides: 10. Germline V gene lookup returns CDR1 SEHNR and CDR2 FQNEAQ (reference sequence). The CDR3 sequence is 15 residues long.

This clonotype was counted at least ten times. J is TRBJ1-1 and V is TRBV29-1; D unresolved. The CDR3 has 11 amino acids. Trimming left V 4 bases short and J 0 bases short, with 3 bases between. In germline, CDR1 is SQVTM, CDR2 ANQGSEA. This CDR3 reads CSVVVNTEAFF. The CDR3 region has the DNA TGCAGCGTTGTCGTGAACACTGAAGCTTTCTTT. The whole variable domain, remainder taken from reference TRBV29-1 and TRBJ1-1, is SAVISQKPSRDICQRGTSLTIQCQVDSQVTMMFWYRQQPGQSLTLIATANQGSEATYESGFVIDKFPISRPNLTFSTLTVSNMSPEDSSIYLCSVVVNTEAFFGQGTRLTVV.

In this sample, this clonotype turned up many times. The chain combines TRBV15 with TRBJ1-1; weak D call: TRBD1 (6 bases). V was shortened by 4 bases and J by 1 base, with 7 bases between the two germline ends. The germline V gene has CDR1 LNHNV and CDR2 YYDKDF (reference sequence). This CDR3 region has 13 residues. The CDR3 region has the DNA TGTGCCACCAGCATGGACAGGAACACTGAAGCTTTCTTT. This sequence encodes CATSMDRNTEAFF. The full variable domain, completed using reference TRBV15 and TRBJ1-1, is DAMVIQNPRYQVTQFGKPVTLSCSQTLNHNVMYWYQQKSSQAPKLLFHYYDKDFNNEADTPDNFQSRRPNTSFCFLDIRSPGLGDTAMYLCATSMDRNTEAFFGQGTRLTVV.

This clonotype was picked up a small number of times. The CDR3 loop is CASSLDPGTSGVSEQYF. In DNA form, the CDR3 reads TGTGCCAGCAGCTTAGATCCCGGGACTAGCGGGGTTTCCGAGCAGTACTTC. The rearrangement joins TRBV11-2 to TRBJ2-7; 13 bases align to TRBD2. Germline V lookup: CDR1 SGHAT, CDR2 FQNNGV. This CDR3 contains 17 residues. Trimming removed 0 bases from V and 6 bases from J; junction bases left unmatched: 8.

The CDR3 DNA is TGCGCCAGCAGCGCACAAGCCGGACAGATTGAAGCTTTCTTT. This translates into CASSAQAGQIEAFF. The rearrangement uses TRBV5-1 and TRBJ1-1; TRBD1 is a possible D gene (6 bases). Trimming left V 4 bases short and J 7 bases short, with 17 bases between. There are 14 residues in the CDR3. Germline values: CDR1 SGHRS, CDR2 YFSETQ.

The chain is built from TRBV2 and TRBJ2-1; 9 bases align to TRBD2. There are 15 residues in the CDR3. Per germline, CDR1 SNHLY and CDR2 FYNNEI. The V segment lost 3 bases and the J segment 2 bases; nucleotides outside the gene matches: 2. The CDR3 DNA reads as TGTGCCAGCAGTGATAGACTAGCGGCCTACAATGAGCAGTTCTTC. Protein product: CASSDRLAAYNEQFF.

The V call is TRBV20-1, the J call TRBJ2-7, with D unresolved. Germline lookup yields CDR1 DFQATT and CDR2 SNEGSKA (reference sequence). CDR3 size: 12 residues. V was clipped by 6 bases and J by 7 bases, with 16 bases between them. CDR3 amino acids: CSAGPSPGEQYF. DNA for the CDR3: TGCAGTGCAGGGCCGAGCCCCGGGGAGCAGTACTTC.

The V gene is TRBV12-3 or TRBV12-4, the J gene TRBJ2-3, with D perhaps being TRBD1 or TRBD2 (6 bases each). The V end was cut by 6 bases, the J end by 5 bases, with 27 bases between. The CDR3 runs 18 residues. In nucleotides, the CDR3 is TGTGCCAGCAGATCGACTTGGGGGGCCTCCCGGAGGGTAGATACGCAGTATTTT. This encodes CASRSTWGASRRVDTQYF.

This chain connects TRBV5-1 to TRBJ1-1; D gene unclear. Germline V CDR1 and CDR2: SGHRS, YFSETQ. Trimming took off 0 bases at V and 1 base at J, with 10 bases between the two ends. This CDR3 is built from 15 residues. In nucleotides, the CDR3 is TGCGCCAGCAGCTTGGGGCAGGCGGCGAACACTGAAGCTTTCTTT. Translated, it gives CASSLGQAANTEAFF.

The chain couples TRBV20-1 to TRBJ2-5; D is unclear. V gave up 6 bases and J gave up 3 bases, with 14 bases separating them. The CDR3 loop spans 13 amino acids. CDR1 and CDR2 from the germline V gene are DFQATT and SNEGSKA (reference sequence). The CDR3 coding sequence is TGCAGTGCGGCCCGGGTATACAAAGAGACCCAGTACTTC. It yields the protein CSAARVYKETQYF.